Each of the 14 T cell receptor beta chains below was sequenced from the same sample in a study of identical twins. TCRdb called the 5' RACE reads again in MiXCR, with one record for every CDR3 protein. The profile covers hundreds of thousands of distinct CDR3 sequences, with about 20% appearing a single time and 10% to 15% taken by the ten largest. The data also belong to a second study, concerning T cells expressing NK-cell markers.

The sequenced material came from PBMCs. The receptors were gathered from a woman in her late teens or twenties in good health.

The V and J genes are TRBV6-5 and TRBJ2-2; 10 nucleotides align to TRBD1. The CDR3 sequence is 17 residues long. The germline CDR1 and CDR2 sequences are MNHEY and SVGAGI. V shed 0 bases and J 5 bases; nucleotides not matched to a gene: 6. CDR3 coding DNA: TGTGCCAGCAGTTACTCGTGGGGACAGGGGTCAACCGGGGAGCTGTTTTTT. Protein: CASSYSWGQGSTGELFF.

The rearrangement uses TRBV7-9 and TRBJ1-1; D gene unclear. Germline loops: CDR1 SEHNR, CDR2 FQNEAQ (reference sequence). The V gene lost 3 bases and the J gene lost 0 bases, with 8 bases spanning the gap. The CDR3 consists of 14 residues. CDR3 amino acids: CASSFQPVNTEAFF. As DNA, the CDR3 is TGTGCCAGCAGCTTCCAACCAGTGAACACTGAAGCTTTCTTT.

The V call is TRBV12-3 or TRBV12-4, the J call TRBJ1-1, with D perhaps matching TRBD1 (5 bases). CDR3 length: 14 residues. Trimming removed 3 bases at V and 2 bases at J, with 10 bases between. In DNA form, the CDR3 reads TGTGCCAGCAGTTTCTCCGGGACCAACACTGAAGCTTTCTTT. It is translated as CASSFSGTNTEAFF.

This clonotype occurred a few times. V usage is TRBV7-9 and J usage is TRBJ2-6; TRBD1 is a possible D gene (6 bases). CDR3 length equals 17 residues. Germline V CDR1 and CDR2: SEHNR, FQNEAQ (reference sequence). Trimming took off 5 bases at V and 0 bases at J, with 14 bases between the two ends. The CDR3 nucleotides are TGTGCCAGCAGCCCGGGACACCTCAGCTCTGGGGCCAACGTCCTGACTTTC. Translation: CASSPGHLSSGANVLTF.

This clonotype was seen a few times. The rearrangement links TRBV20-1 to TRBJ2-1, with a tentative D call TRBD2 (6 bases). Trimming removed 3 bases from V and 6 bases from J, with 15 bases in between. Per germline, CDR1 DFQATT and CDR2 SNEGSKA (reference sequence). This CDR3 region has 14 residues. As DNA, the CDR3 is TGCAGTGCTAGGATTTTAGAAGCGGGCAATGAGCAGTTCTTC. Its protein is CSARILEAGNEQFF.

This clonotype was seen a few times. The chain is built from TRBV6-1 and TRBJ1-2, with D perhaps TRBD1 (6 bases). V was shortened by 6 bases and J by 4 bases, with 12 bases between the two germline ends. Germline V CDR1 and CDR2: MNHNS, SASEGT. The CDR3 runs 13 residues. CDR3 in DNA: TGTGCCAGCAGCCGGTCGGACAGCTATGGCTACACCTTC. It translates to CASSRSDSYGYTF.

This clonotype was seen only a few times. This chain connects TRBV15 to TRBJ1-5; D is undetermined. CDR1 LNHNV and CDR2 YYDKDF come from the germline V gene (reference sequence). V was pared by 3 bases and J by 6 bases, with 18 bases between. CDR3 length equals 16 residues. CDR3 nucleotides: TGTGCCACCAGCAGCCTAATGGTAGGGCGGCGTCAGCCCCAGCATTTT. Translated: CATSSLMVGRRQPQHF.

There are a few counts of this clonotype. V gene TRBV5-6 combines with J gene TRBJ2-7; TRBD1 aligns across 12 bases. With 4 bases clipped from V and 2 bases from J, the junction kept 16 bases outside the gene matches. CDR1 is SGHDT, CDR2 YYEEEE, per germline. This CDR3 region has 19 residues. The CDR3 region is CASSVPGTGGLAGTYEQYF. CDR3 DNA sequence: TGTGCCAGCAGCGTACCCGGGACAGGGGGCTTGGCGGGAACCTACGAGCAGTACTTC.

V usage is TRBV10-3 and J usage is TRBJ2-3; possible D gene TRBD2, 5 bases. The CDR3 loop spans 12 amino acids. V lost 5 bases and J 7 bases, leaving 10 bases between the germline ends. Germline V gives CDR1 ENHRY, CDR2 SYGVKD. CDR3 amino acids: CAISQLEHTQYF. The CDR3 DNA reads TGTGCCATCAGTCAACTAGAACATACGCAGTATTTT.

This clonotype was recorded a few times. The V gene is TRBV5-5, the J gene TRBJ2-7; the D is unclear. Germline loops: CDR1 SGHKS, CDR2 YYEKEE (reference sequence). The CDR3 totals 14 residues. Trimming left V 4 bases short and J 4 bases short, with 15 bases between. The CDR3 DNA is TGTGCCAGCAGCCCCGTCACTATGCTTTACGAGCAGTACTTC. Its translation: CASSPVTMLYEQYF.

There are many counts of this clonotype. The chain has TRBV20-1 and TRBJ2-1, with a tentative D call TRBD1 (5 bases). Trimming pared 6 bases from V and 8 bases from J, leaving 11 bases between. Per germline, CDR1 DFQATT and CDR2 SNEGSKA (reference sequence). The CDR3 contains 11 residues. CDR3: CSAGARYEQFF. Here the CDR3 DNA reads TGCAGTGCAGGGGCCCGGTATGAGCAGTTCTTC.

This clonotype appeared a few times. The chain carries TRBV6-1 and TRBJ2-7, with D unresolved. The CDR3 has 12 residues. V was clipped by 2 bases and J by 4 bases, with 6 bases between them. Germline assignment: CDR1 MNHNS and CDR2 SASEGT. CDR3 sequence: CASSEWPYEQYF. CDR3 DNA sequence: TGTGCCAGCAGTGAATGGCCTTACGAGCAGTACTTC.

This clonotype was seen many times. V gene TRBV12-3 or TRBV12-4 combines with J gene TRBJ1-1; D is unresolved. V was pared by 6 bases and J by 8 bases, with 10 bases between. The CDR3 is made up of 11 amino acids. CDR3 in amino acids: CASSLLSEAFF. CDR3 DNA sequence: TGTGCCAGCAGCCTCCTGTCGGAAGCTTTCTTT.

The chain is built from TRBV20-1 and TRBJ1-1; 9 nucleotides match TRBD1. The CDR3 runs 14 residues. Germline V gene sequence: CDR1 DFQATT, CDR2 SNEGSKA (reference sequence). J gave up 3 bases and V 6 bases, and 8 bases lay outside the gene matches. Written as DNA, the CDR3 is TGCAGTGCCCAGACAGGGGGTAAGGACACTGAAGCTTTCTTT. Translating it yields CSAQTGGKDTEAFF.